This entry lists 20 T cell receptor beta chains sequenced from one sample in a study of T-cell reconstitution after alpha-beta-depleted transplantation in children. Preparation of the TCRbeta library was carried out with unique molecular identifiers. TCRdb re-derived calls from the PCR reads in MiXCR, one entry per CDR3 protein. The profile covers more than 150,000 distinct CDR3 sequences, with roughly 15% appearing a single time and over 10% taken by the ten largest. Here the sequenced sample was PBMCs from the stem cell graft donor, taken from the stem cell graft. The receptors derive from a human donor who donated a stem cell graft to a child with acute lymphoblastic leukemia.

This sequence joins TRBV11-2 and TRBJ2-1, with D unresolved. The V end lost 4 bases, the J end lost 8 bases, and 15 bases lay between the germline ends. The CDR3 consists of 14 residues. CDR1 is SGHAT and CDR2 is FQNNGV in the germline V gene. CDR3 region: CASSSPGSRDEQFF. CDR3 nucleotide sequence: TGTGCCAGCAGCTCCCCCGGCAGCCGTGATGAGCAGTTCTTC.

The rearrangement links TRBV12-3 or TRBV12-4 to TRBJ1-3; no clear D gene. The germline V and J ends were trimmed by 7 bases and 0 bases, with 7 bases remaining between them. The CDR3 extends over 13 amino acids. For the CDR3, the DNA is TGTGCCAGCATCCTCAACTCTGGAAACACCATATATTTT. As protein: CASILNSGNTIYF.

This clonotype was seen ten or more times. The chain joins TRBV5-1 to TRBJ1-2; 7 bases fit TRBD1. Germline V gene sequence: CDR1 SGHRS, CDR2 YFSETQ. V was clipped by 1 base and J by 2 bases; unmatched bases: 5. CDR3 length: 15 amino acids. DNA of the CDR3: TGCGCCAGCAGCTTGATCCCGGACAGGAACTATGGCTACACCTTC. Translated: CASSLIPDRNYGYTF.

The chain combines TRBV10-3 with TRBJ2-1, with 7 bases lining up with TRBD1. The CDR3 totals 21 residues. Germline loops: CDR1 ENHRY, CDR2 SYGVKD. Trimming at V came to 3 bases and at J to 0 bases, leaving 20 bases not matched to a gene. CDR3 in amino acids: CAISDLRQGLGRPRSYNEQFF. CDR3 coding DNA: TGTGCCATCAGTGACCTCAGACAGGGTTTAGGGCGACCCCGCTCCTACAATGAGCAGTTCTTC.

At least ten counts were recorded for this clonotype. V is TRBV7-9 and J is TRBJ2-1; 9 bases are shared with TRBD2. The CDR3 contains 14 residues. The V segment lost 1 base and the J segment 7 bases; nucleotides outside the gene matches: 2. Germline loops: CDR1 SEHNR, CDR2 FQNEAQ (reference sequence). CDR3 in amino acids: CASSLGTSVNEQFF. CDR3 nucleotide sequence: TGTGCCAGCAGCTTAGGGACTAGCGTGAATGAGCAGTTCTTC.

This clonotype was picked up many times. V usage is TRBV12-3 or TRBV12-4 and J usage is TRBJ1-1; the match to TRBD1 covers 7 bases. V lost 7 bases to trimming and J lost 4 bases; unmatched junction nucleotides: 9. The CDR3 is 14 residues long. CDR3 loop: CASNDDRDATEAFF. For the CDR3, the DNA is TGTGCCAGCAACGATGACAGGGATGCCACTGAAGCTTTCTTT.

This clonotype has more than one count but fewer than ten. The rearrangement links TRBV3-1 to TRBJ2-7; D unclear. Germline CDR1 and CDR2: LGHDT and YNNKEL (reference sequence). V lost 0 bases and J lost 4, with 13 bases in between. This CDR3 spans 15 amino acids. CDR3 nucleotide sequence: TGTGCCAGCAGCCAAGATCTCGCGGAGAAGTACGAGCAGTACTTC. The encoded protein is CASSQDLAEKYEQYF.

This clonotype was found many times. The CDR3, as DNA: TGCAGTGCTAGAGATCGGGCAGGGGCGCCATCTGGGGCCAACGTCCTGACTTTC. It codes for CSARDRAGAPSGANVLTF. The chain employs TRBV20-1 and TRBJ2-6; TRBD1 might be the D (6 bases). This CDR3 contains 18 residues. V was clipped by 0 bases and J by 1 base, with 16 bases between them. CDR1 and CDR2 (germline): DFQATT, SNEGSKA (reference sequence).

This clonotype was recorded many times. V and J are TRBV5-1 and TRBJ2-1; possibly TRBD2 for D (6 bases). This CDR3 has 14 residues. Germline V gene sequence: CDR1 SGHRS, CDR2 YFSETQ. V was clipped by 4 bases and J by 8 bases, with 16 bases between them. The CDR3, as DNA: TGCGCCAGCAGCCTCGGGACTCCTTTTGATGAGCAGTTCTTC. Translating gives CASSLGTPFDEQFF.

At least ten counts were recorded for this clonotype. This chain joins TRBV5-1 and TRBJ2-2; D gene uncertain. The V gene lost 6 bases and the J gene lost 5 bases, with 11 bases spanning the gap. The CDR3 has 13 residues. The germline CDR1 and CDR2 sequences are SGHRS and YFSETQ. CDR3 coding DNA: TGCGCCAGCAACGTAGGGCCGACCGGGGAGCTGTTTTTT. Translation gives CASNVGPTGELFF.

This clonotype was seen repeatedly, ten times or more. The chain uses TRBV11-2 and TRBJ2-2; 12 positions agree with TRBD1. After removal of 3 bases from V and 4 bases from J, the junction contained 6 bases not matched to a gene. There are 17 residues in the CDR3. The germline V gene has CDR1 SGHAT and CDR2 FQNNGV. CDR3 DNA: TGTGCCAGCAGCTTTGGGACAGGGGGCTTCGGCACCGGGGAGCTGTTTTTT. Its translation is CASSFGTGGFGTGELFF.

Many counts were recorded for this clonotype. The CDR3 coding sequence is TGTGCCAGCCGCCGGGGGGTCACAGATACGCAGTATTTT. Translated, it gives CASRRGVTDTQYF. The V gene is TRBV6-1, the J gene TRBJ2-3; 7 bases are shared with TRBD2. The length of the CDR3 is 13 residues. The germline V gene encodes CDR1 MNHNS and CDR2 SASEGT. With V trimmed by 8 bases and J by 2 bases, 4 bases remained unmatched.

Many counts were recorded for this clonotype. The CDR3 DNA reads TGTGCCAGCAGTTCTTGGACTGAAGCTTTCTTT. Encoded protein: CASSSWTEAFF. V is TRBV11-1 and J is TRBJ1-1, with unresolved D. V lost 6 bases to trimming and J lost 5 bases, with 7 bases between them. Per germline, CDR1 SGHAT and CDR2 FQDESV (reference sequence). CDR3 length equals 11 residues.

The V gene is TRBV19, the J gene TRBJ1-5, with 8 nucleotides matching TRBD1. The CDR3 is 16 amino acids. CDR1 is LNHDA, CDR2 SQIVND, per germline (reference sequence). V dropped 5 bases and J dropped 5; count of bases not matched to a gene: 11. The CDR3 region is CASSPNMDRVDQPQHF. In DNA, the CDR3 is TGTGCCAGTAGTCCTAACATGGACAGGGTGGATCAGCCCCAGCATTTT. Using reference TRBV19 and TRBJ1-5 for the parts outside the CDR3, the full variable domain is DGGITQSPKYLFRKEGQNVTLSCEQNLNHDAMYWYRQDPGQGLRLIYYSQIVNDFQKGDIAEGYSVSREKKESFPLTVTSAQKNPTAFYLCASSPNMDRVDQPQHFGDGTRLSIL.

The chain uses TRBV19 and TRBJ2-7; 10 positions agree with TRBD1. The CDR3 runs to 13 residues. The germline CDR1 and CDR2 sequences are LNHDA and SQIVND (reference sequence). V was clipped by 5 bases and J by 6 bases; unmatched bases: 4. The CDR3 DNA follows: TGTGCCAGTAGTGGGACAGGGGAATCCGAGCAGTACTTC. Translating it yields CASSGTGESEQYF.

This clonotype was seen many times. This chain uses TRBV11-2 with TRBJ1-6; D is possibly TRBD1 (6 bases). V was cut by 6 bases and J by 4 bases, with 25 bases left in between. CDR1 and CDR2 (germline): SGHAT, FQNNGV. This CDR3 region has 19 residues. The CDR3 nucleotides read TGTGCCAGCAGAGGAGGACAGAGCAAGCTACTCCAGTATAATTCACCCCTCCACTTT. Translated, it gives CASRGGQSKLLQYNSPLHF. Full variable domain (remainder filled in from reference TRBV11-2 and TRBJ1-6): EAGVAQSPRYKIIEKRQSVAFWCNPISGHATLYWYQQILGQGPKLLIQFQNNGVVDDSQLPKDRFSAERLKGVDSTLKIQPAKLEDSAVYLCASRGGQSKLLQYNSPLHFGNGTRLTVT.

This clonotype occurred a few times. This chain connects TRBV7-2 to TRBJ2-5; D may correspond to TRBD1 or TRBD2 (5 bases each). CDR1 is SGHTA and CDR2 is FQGNSA in the germline V gene. Trimming cost V 5 bases and J 5 bases, with 15 bases left between them. This CDR3 has 14 residues. CDR3 in amino acids: CASSPARGGETQYF. CDR3 DNA: TGTGCCAGCAGCCCAGCACGGGGCGGGGAGACCCAGTACTTC.

This clonotype was seen at least ten times. The rearrangement uses TRBV24-1 and TRBJ2-3, with 12 positions matching TRBD2. The germline CDR1 and CDR2 sequences are KGHDR and SFDVKD. The V and J ends lost 3 bases and 3 bases, in that order; junction bases with no gene match: 6. CDR3 size: 17 residues. CDR3 nucleotide sequence: TGTGCCACCAGTGATCTTTCCGGGACTAGCGGGACAGATACGCAGTATTTT. This gives the protein CATSDLSGTSGTDTQYF.

This clonotype has at least ten counts. The chain is built from TRBV4-1 and TRBJ2-4; D is ambiguous. Germline CDR1 reads MGHRA; CDR2 reads YSYEKL. This CDR3 contains 16 residues. The V end was cut by 4 bases, the J end by 0 bases, with 13 bases between. CDR3 region: CASSPFVSLAKNIQYF. DNA of the CDR3: TGCGCCAGCAGCCCCTTTGTTTCGTTAGCCAAAAACATTCAGTACTTC.

The gene calls are TRBV11-2 and TRBJ2-1, with D unresolved. CDR1 and CDR2 from the germline V gene are SGHAT and FQNNGV. Trimming removed 0 bases from V and 8 bases from J, with 8 bases in between. The CDR3 runs 13 residues. The CDR3 nucleotides read TGTGCCAGCAGCTTAGATTACCGGTATGAGCAGTTCTTC. It yields the protein CASSLDYRYEQFF.